This entry features one T cell receptor (beta chain) sequence. Its target is unknown. Germline-derived CDR1 and CDR2 are DFQATT and SNEGSKA (reference sequence). The V gene lost 5 bases and the J gene lost 5 bases, with 10 bases spanning the gap. This CDR3 spans 13 amino acids. The authors incorporated unique molecular identifiers into the TCR beta cDNA libraries. T cells numbering 1 to 10 million yielded cDNA molecules that totaled roughly 500,000. Via MiXCR, TCRdb re-called the PCR reads, giving one row per CDR3 protein. Of about 680,000 distinct CDR3 sequences listed, approximately 59% are singletons. These data belong to a study of post-analysis software for immune sequencing data. General observations from the study: TRBV segments more frequent in patients than in controls numbered five and included TRBV5-6, TRBV5-1 and TRBV20-1. Significantly lower normalized Chao1 diversity was seen in multiple sclerosis patients than in controls.

V usage is TRBV20-1 and J usage is TRBJ1-6; tentatively, D is TRBD1 (6 bases). Sequenced input: blood. The receptor's source is a girl aged 2 to 9 with multiple sclerosis. CDR3 sequence reads: CSAFTGNNSPLHF. The CDR3 DNA is TGCAGTGCTTTTACAGGGAATAATTCACCCCTCCACTTT.